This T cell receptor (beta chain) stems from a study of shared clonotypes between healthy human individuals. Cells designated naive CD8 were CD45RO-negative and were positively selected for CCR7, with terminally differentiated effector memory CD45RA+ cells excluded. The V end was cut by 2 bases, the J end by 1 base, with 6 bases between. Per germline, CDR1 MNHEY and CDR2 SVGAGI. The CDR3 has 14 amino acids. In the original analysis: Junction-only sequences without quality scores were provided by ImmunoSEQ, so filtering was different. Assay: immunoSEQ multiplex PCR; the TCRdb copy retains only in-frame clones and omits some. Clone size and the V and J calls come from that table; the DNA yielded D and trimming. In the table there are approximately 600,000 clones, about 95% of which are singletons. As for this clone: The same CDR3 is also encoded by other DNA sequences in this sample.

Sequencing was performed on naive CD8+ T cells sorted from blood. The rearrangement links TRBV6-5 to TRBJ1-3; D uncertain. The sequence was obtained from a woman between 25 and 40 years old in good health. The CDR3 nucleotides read TGTGCCAGCAGTTACGGGTCGTCTGGAAACACCATATATTTT. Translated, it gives CASSYGSSGNTIYF.